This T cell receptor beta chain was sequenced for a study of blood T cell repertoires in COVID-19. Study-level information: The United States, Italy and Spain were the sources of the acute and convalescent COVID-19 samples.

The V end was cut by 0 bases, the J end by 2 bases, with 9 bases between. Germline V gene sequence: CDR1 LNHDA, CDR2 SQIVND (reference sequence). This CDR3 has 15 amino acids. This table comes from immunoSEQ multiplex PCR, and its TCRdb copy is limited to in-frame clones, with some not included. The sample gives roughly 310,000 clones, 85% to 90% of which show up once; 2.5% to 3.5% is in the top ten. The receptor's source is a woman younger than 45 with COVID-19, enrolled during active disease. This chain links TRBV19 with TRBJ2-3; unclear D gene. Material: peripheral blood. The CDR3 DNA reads TGTGCCAGTAGTATAGAGAACAGATACACAGATACGCAGTATTTT. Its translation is CASSIENRYTDTQYF.